These 23 T cell receptor beta chains share one sample of origin, sequenced in a study of beta chain features in type 1 diabetes. Expressed TCRB transcripts were sequenced after all isolated RNA was converted to cDNA. The assay was immunoSEQ multiplex PCR, and TCRdb's table has in-frame clones only and misses some. The sample lists a few hundred thousand clones, around an eighth occurring once. Study observations and caveats: The study found moderately but significantly shorter TCRB CDR3s in all four CD4+ subsets of Type 1 diabetes patients.

Their recognized antigens are unknown. Source material: naive CD4+ T cells from blood. These receptors originate from a man under 40 with type 1 diabetes.

CDR3 sequence: CASSRGQGPNEQFF. The CDR3 DNA follows: TGTGCCAGCAGCCGGGGACAGGGGCCCAATGAGCAGTTCTTC. The genes are TRBV7-2 and TRBJ2-1; 10 bases are shared with TRBD1. Germline V gene lookup returns CDR1 SGHTA and CDR2 FQGNSA. This CDR3 contains 14 residues. V trimming: 5 bases; J trimming: 6 bases; junction bases outside the gene matches: 4.

The J gene is TRBJ2-1, the V gene TRBV5-1, with 10 bases that match TRBD2. The V segment lost 2 bases and the J segment 8 bases; nucleotides outside the gene matches: 7. The length of the CDR3 is 15 residues. Germline CDR1 SGHRS, CDR2 YFSETQ. CDR3 DNA: TGCGCCAGCAGCTTTAATCCGGGGACTAGCGATGAGCAGTTCTTC. Amino acid sequence: CASSFNPGTSDEQFF.

This clone was picked up a small number of times. The chain employs TRBV28 and TRBJ2-1; 10 bases line up with TRBD2. The V and J ends lost 3 bases and 12 bases, in that order; junction bases with no gene match: 11. The germline V gene encodes CDR1 MDHEN and CDR2 SYDVKM. This CDR3 region has 15 residues. CDR3 DNA sequence: TGTGCCAGCAGTTTTAGACTAGCGGGTTCTTTTAGGCAGTTCTTC. This translates into CASSFRLAGSFRQFF.

This clone was seen a single time. The J gene is TRBJ2-2, the V gene TRBV28; D is possibly TRBD1 (6 bases). The CDR3 has 17 residues. The germline V gene encodes CDR1 MDHEN and CDR2 SYDVKM. V was cut by 6 bases and J by 6 bases, with 23 bases left in between. CDR3 sequence: CASSLPIQGSTAGELFF. DNA for the CDR3: TGTGCCAGCAGCCTGCCGATACAGGGTTCCACGGCCGGGGAGCTGTTTTTT.

This chain connects TRBV7-2 to TRBJ2-1; 8 bases are a match to TRBD2. The CDR3 covers 14 residues. The V gene end was trimmed by 5 bases and the J gene end by 6 bases; junction bases not matched to a gene: 6. Per germline, CDR1 SGHTA and CDR2 FQGNSA. DNA of the CDR3: TGTGCCAGCAGCCTTAGCGGGGCGGTCAATGAGCAGTTCTTC. Amino acid sequence: CASSLSGAVNEQFF.

This clone was observed a handful of times. The chain recombines TRBV2 with TRBJ2-7, with D perhaps matching TRBD1 (6 bases). CDR3 size: 13 residues. Germline V gene lookup returns CDR1 SNHLY and CDR2 FYNNEI. Trimming shortened V by 6 bases and J by 6 bases, and 15 bases separated the two germline ends. The CDR3 region is CASSRDTTSEQYF. CDR3 bases: TGTGCCAGCAGCCGGGACACCACTTCCGAGCAGTACTTC.

The V and J genes are TRBV5-6 and TRBJ1-1, with D hard to call. Trimming removed 1 base from V and 6 bases from J, with 10 bases in between. The length of the CDR3 is 13 residues. Germline assignment: CDR1 SGHDT and CDR2 YYEEEE. The CDR3 sequence is CASSLTAQSEAFF. The DNA of the CDR3 is TGTGCCAGCAGCTTGACGGCACAGTCTGAAGCTTTCTTT.

V and J are TRBV5-1 and TRBJ2-5; D perhaps matches TRBD2 (6 bases). V shed 0 bases and J shed 3 bases, with 15 bases lying between them. The CDR3 runs to 16 residues. Looked up from germline, CDR1 is SGHRS and CDR2 is YFSETQ. CDR3 protein: CASSLAGTWTEETQYF. The DNA for the CDR3 is TGCGCCAGCAGCTTGGCCGGGACTTGGACGGAAGAGACCCAGTACTTC.

This sequence joins TRBV4-1 and TRBJ2-2, with D maybe TRBD1 (6 bases). V dropped 1 base and J dropped 4 bases, with 13 bases sitting between them. The CDR3 has 16 amino acids. Germline CDR1 MGHRA, CDR2 YSYEKL. The CDR3 DNA is TGCGCCAGCAGCCAAGTCCCCAGGGGAGCCACCGGGGAGCTGTTTTTT. Its protein is CASSQVPRGATGELFF.

CDR3: CSVSTRQGRPREQYF. As DNA, the CDR3 is TGCAGCGTCTCCACTAGACAGGGAAGGCCGAGGGAGCAGTACTTC. This chain joins TRBV29-1 and TRBJ2-7; 7 positions agree with TRBD1. Trimming removed 6 bases from V and 7 bases from J; junction bases left unmatched: 18. CDR1 is SQVTM and CDR2 is ANQGSEA in the germline V gene. The CDR3 has 15 amino acids.

This clone was detected a few times. This chain links TRBV2 with TRBJ1-1, with 7 bases lining up with TRBD1. Per the germline V gene, CDR1 is SNHLY and CDR2 is FYNNEI. V was pared by 4 bases and J by 1 base, with 3 bases of the junction left unmatched. CDR3 length: 14 amino acids. The CDR3 bases are TGTGCCAGCAGTGCGACAGGGCCGAACACTGAAGCTTTCTTT. It codes for CASSATGPNTEAFF.

This chain joins TRBV5-4 and TRBJ2-7, with TRBD2 identical over 10 bases. Germline V gives CDR1 SGHNT, CDR2 YYREEE (reference sequence). This CDR3 comprises 15 residues. The J segment lost 6 bases and the V segment lost 0 bases, leaving 6 bases of the junction unmatched. CDR3 region: CASSLGASGSREQYF. As DNA, the CDR3 is TGTGCCAGCAGCTTGGGGGCTAGCGGGAGTCGCGAGCAGTACTTC.

V is TRBV5-4 and J is TRBJ2-3, with 9 bases identical to TRBD2. The CDR3 has 14 residues. Germline V CDR1 and CDR2: SGHNT, YYREEE (reference sequence). V dropped 9 bases and J dropped 0; count of bases not matched to a gene: 5. The DNA for the CDR3 is TGTGCCATCAAGCGGGAGGAAAGCACAGATACGCAGTATTTT. Translating it yields CAIKREESTDTQYF. The variable domain in full, with the rest retrieved from reference TRBV5-4 and TRBJ2-3, is ETGVTQSPTHLIKTRGQQVTLRCSSQSGHNTVSWYQQALGQGPQFIFQYYREEENGRGNFPPRFSGLQFPNYSSELNVNALELDDSALYLCAIKREESTDTQYFGPGTRLTVL.

This clone was counted between two and nine times. This chain uses TRBV9 with TRBJ2-5; 7 positions agree with TRBD2. The germline V gene has CDR1 SGDLS and CDR2 YYNGEE. The trim removed 4 bases at V and 5 bases at J, leaving 11 bases unmatched. This CDR3 comprises 15 residues. The DNA for the CDR3 is TGTGCCAGCAGCCTGGGGACTACCCCAACGGAGACCCAGTACTTC. The encoded protein is CASSLGTTPTETQYF.

CDR3 DNA: TGTGCCAGTAGTAAGGGACTAGCGCGGGGGAATGAGCAGTTCTTC. Translation gives CASSKGLARGNEQFF. V gene TRBV19 combines with J gene TRBJ2-1, with TRBD2 identical over 10 bases. J gave up 7 bases and V 4 bases, and 7 bases lay outside the gene matches. Per the germline V gene, CDR1 is LNHDA and CDR2 is SQIVND (reference sequence). The CDR3 spans 15 residues.

This clone was found a few times. This rearrangement joins TRBV2 to TRBJ2-1; tentatively, D is TRBD2 (6 bases). Germline CDR1 SNHLY, CDR2 FYNNEI. This CDR3 spans 15 amino acids. V was clipped by 5 bases and J by 4 bases, with 15 bases between them. Here the CDR3 DNA reads TGTGCCAGCAGTACCCTGAGCGGGCCGTACAATGAGCAGTTCTTC. It yields the protein CASSTLSGPYNEQFF.

The chain has TRBV28 and TRBJ1-5; possibly TRBD1 for D (5 bases). The V gene's germline CDR1 is MDHEN and CDR2 SYDVKM. The CDR3 totals 15 residues. Trimming stripped 3 bases from V and 6 bases from J, with 15 bases between. The CDR3 region has the DNA TGTGCCAGCAGTTTGCCCCAGGGATTGAGTCAGCCCCAGCATTTT. This sequence encodes CASSLPQGLSQPQHF.

The V and J genes are TRBV14 and TRBJ1-1; D is ambiguous. Trimming left V 3 bases short and J 0 bases short, with 5 bases between. Germline V CDR1 and CDR2: SGHDN, FVKESK. The length of the CDR3 is 13 residues. CDR3 protein: CASSHSMNTEAFF. The CDR3 DNA sequence: TGTGCCAGCAGCCACTCTATGAACACTGAAGCTTTCTTT.

The genes are TRBV18 and TRBJ1-1; no definite D call. The CDR3 runs to 15 residues. From germline, CDR1 is KGHSH and CDR2 LQKENI. Trimming left V 0 bases short and J 5 bases short, with 13 bases between. The CDR3 loop is CASSPPRGRGTEAFF. CDR3 sequence (DNA): TGTGCCAGCTCACCACCGCGGGGTCGTGGGACTGAAGCTTTCTTT.

The table lists this clone with a few counts. The CDR3 DNA sequence: TGTGCCAGCTCACCTCGGACAGGTCCCTATGGCTACACCTTC. This encodes CASSPRTGPYGYTF. This chain connects TRBV18 to TRBJ1-2, with 7 bases identical to TRBD1. The trim removed 3 bases at V and 4 bases at J, leaving 5 bases unmatched. CDR1 and CDR2 from the germline V gene are KGHSH and LQKENI. CDR3 length equals 14 residues. Combining the CDR3 with reference TRBV18 and TRBJ1-2 gives the whole variable domain NAGVMQNPRHLVRRRGQEARLRCSPMKGHSHVYWYRQLPEEGLKFMVYLQKENIIDESGMPKERFSAEFPKEGPSILRIQQVVRGDSAAYFCASSPRTGPYGYTFGSGTRLTVV.

This clone has a handful of counts. The rearrangement links TRBV15 to TRBJ1-1; D unresolved. Germline V gene lookup returns CDR1 LNHNV and CDR2 YYDKDF (reference sequence). Between the trimmed V and J ends, which lost 1 base and 5 bases, there was a span of 2 bases. The CDR3 is 11 residues long. CDR3 DNA sequence: TGTGCCACCAGCAGAGTAACTGAAGCTTTCTTT. This gives the protein CATSRVTEAFF.

In DNA form, the CDR3 reads TGTGCCAGCAGTGACCAGGGCGACGAGCAGTACTTC. Amino acid sequence: CASSDQGDEQYF. The chain carries TRBV9 and TRBJ2-7; TRBD1 might be the D (5 bases). The germline CDR1 and CDR2 sequences are SGDLS and YYNGEE. The germline V and J ends were trimmed by 5 bases and 5 bases, with 11 bases remaining between them. CDR3 length: 12 amino acids.

The V gene is TRBV7-8, the J gene TRBJ2-4; 7 bases agree with TRBD1. The germline V gene encodes CDR1 SGHVS and CDR2 FQNEAQ. After removal of 2 bases from V and 2 bases from J, the junction contained 6 bases not matched to a gene. CDR3 length equals 16 residues. The CDR3 nucleotides read TGTGCCAGCAGCTTACAAGGGGGCAAATCCAAAAACATTCAGTACTTC. This encodes CASSLQGGKSKNIQYF.